Following are 5 T cell receptor beta chains from one sample sequenced in a study of T cell responses to AZD1222 COVID-19 vaccine (dated by TCRdb to the early 2020s). Library preparation was by the immunoSEQ multiplex PCR assay. TCRdb carries this immuneACCESS record with in-frame sequences only. Its versions omit some clonotypes, under half of them owing to an unresolved V gene in the studies checked, with the rest unexplained. For this sample the table gives about 120,000 clones, of which 90% were detected only once. The top ten clones comprise about 7.1% of the sample. The label giving this sample's time point can be read as: baseline before first vaccination. Sequencing was performed on peripheral blood, taken on day 0 of AZD1222 vaccination. These receptors were obtained from an adult in good health.

The chain carries TRBV19 and TRBJ2-3; a weak D match, TRBD1 (6 bases). The V gene lost 5 bases and the J gene lost 7 bases, with 13 bases spanning the gap. From germline, CDR1 is LNHDA and CDR2 SQIVND (reference sequence). This CDR3 has 13 amino acids. CDR3 amino acids: CASSLTGGNTQYF. The CDR3 region has the DNA TGTGCCAGTAGTTTGACAGGCGGAAATACGCAGTATTTT. Full variable domain (outside the CDR3, taken from reference TRBV19 and TRBJ2-3): DGGITQSPKYLFRKEGQNVTLSCEQNLNHDAMYWYRQDPGQGLRLIYYSQIVNDFQKGDIAEGYSVSREKKESFPLTVTSAQKNPTAFYLCASSLTGGNTQYFGPGTRLTVL.

In regard to this clone: The same CDR3 can be traced to other DNA sequences in this sample. The genes are TRBV30 and TRBJ1-6, with TRBD1 as a possible D gene (5 bases). Germline assignment: CDR1 GTSNPN and CDR2 SVGIG (reference sequence). V was trimmed by 0 bases and J by 7 bases, leaving 10 bases between them. The CDR3 consists of 14 residues. The CDR3 is CAWSVGQGNSPLHF. The CDR3 DNA reads TGTGCCTGGAGTGTAGGCCAGGGAAATTCACCCCTCCACTTT.

This clone appeared a single time. The chain links TRBV6-5 to TRBJ2-7; 9 bases are a match to TRBD2. Trimming took 0 bases from V and 4 from J; bases not matched to a gene: 4. Germline CDR1 and CDR2: MNHEY and SVGAGI. The CDR3 length is 15 residues. CDR3 region: CASSYSGAGGYEQYF. DNA of the CDR3: TGTGCCAGCAGTTACTCGGGAGCGGGAGGATACGAGCAGTACTTC.

The J gene is TRBJ1-1, the V gene TRBV27; TRBD1 matches at 8 bases. Germline CDR1 is MNHEY and CDR2 is SMNVEV (reference sequence). Trimming cost V 5 bases and J 4 bases; bases outside gene matches: 9. CDR3 size: 15 residues. The chain's CDR3 is CASSPRQGRFTEAFF. The CDR3 coding sequence is TGTGCCAGCAGTCCTCGACAGGGGAGGTTCACTGAAGCTTTCTTT.

The chain recombines TRBV27 with TRBJ1-4; the D gene is possibly TRBD1 (5 bases). Per germline, CDR1 MNHEY and CDR2 SMNVEV (reference sequence). The CDR3 has 14 residues. V lost 6 bases to trimming and J lost 7 bases, with 15 bases between them. The CDR3 sequence is CASRPRRQSEKLFF. The DNA of the CDR3 is TGTGCCAGCAGACCCCGAAGACAGAGTGAAAAACTGTTTTTT.